This is a list of T cell receptor beta chains from one sample in a study of cytomegalovirus exposure and HLA in healthy donors. Profiled with immunoSEQ multiplex PCR; TCRdb holds only in-frame clones, not every one. In the table there are more than 95,000 clones, about 69% of which are singletons. The material sequenced was PBMCs. Every receptor here comes from a man in his forties in good health and CMV-seronegative. Each CDR3 is given with its conserved first and last residue.

V	J	CDR3
TRBV4-1	TRBJ2-5	CASSQVGLARQETQYF
TRBV6-5	TRBJ2-1	CASTDGDFHNEQFF
TRBV5-6	TRBJ2-5	CASSFWGTRETQYF
TRBV19	TRBJ1-2	CASSIRDRRDGYTF
TRBV5-1	TRBJ1-2	CASSLGQGFGYTF
TRBV30	TRBJ2-7	CAWSVRGTGGREQYF
TRBV7-9	TRBJ1-1	CASSLGEEAEAFF
TRBV5-1	TRBJ2-7	CASSLESGVGEQYF
TRBV15	-	CATSRDLGSGSSTYEQYF
TRBV6-5	TRBJ1-5	CASRTTGTSNQPQHF
TRBV21-1	TRBJ2-3	CASSNNQGDTQYF
TRBV5-6	TRBJ1-1	CASSTRQGAMTEAFF
TRBV30	TRBJ1-5	CAWGAGEGQPQHF
TRBV5-6	TRBJ2-1	CASSFGGSRYNEQFF
TRBV6-5	TRBJ1-2	CASSLTGQTNGYTF
TRBV28	TRBJ1-5	CASSYVFKEGGNQPQHF
TRBV27	TRBJ2-5	CASSLYWQAGQETQYF
TRBV12-5	TRBJ1-1	CASGLGGGYDTEAFF
TRBV2	TRBJ2-5	CASRLVQETQYF
TRBV30	TRBJ1-2	CAWSVQGIGYGYTF
TRBV28	TRBJ2-7	CASAQGGGGEQYF
TRBV11-2	TRBJ2-7	CASSARDRVVYEQYF
TRBV7-9	TRBJ2-1	CASSLEGVGEQFF
TRBV19	TRBJ2-7	CASGTDPYEQYF
TRBV7-8	TRBJ2-5	CASSLAPGTREETQYF
TRBV6-6	TRBJ2-7	CASSFKTREGEQYF
TRBV7-2	TRBJ1-5	CASSLGGGGGGQPQHF